Presented here are 18 T cell receptor beta chains from one specimen sequenced in a study of identical twins. Via MiXCR, TCRdb re-called the 5' RACE reads, giving one row per CDR3 protein. This table has about 900,000 distinct CDR3 sequences, about 12% appearing once. The data were also submitted as part of a second study, on yellow fever vaccine responses in identical twins.

The sample consisted of PBMCs. Every receptor here comes from a young woman in good health.

This clonotype was counted a few times. The CDR3 DNA follows: TGCGCCAGCAGCTTGTACTCTACTTACGAGCAGTACTTC. Protein sequence: CASSLYSTYEQYF. This chain connects TRBV5-1 to TRBJ2-7, with no clear D. V was trimmed by 1 base and J by 4 bases, leaving 9 bases between them. Germline V gene data show CDR1 as SGHRS and CDR2 as YFSETQ. The CDR3 is 13 amino acids. The variable domain in full, completed from reference TRBV5-1 and TRBJ2-7, reads KAGVTQTPRYLIKTRGQQVTLSCSPISGHRSVSWYQQTPGQGLQFLFEYFSETQRNKGNFPGRFSGRQFSNSRSEMNVSTLELGDSALYLCASSLYSTYEQYFGPGTRLTVT.

The rearrangement joins TRBV5-1 to TRBJ1-3; D uncertain. Trimming removed 0 bases at V and 5 bases at J, with 6 bases between. This CDR3 has 13 residues. Germline V CDR1 and CDR2: SGHRS, YFSETQ. The CDR3 protein is CASSLGDRNTIYF. CDR3 coding DNA: TGCGCCAGCAGCTTGGGTGACAGAAACACCATATATTTT.

This clonotype occurred a few times. The rearrangement uses TRBV11-2 and TRBJ2-1; 7 nucleotides match TRBD2. This CDR3 is built from 15 residues. Trimming removed 6 bases from V and 2 bases from J; junction bases left unmatched: 7. The germline V gene encodes CDR1 SGHAT and CDR2 FQNNGV. The CDR3 is CASRYGGGPYNEQFF. The CDR3 coding sequence is TGTGCCAGCAGGTACGGCGGGGGACCCTACAATGAGCAGTTCTTC.

The chain recombines TRBV20-1 with TRBJ2-7, with no clear D. The CDR3 spans 12 residues. The V and J ends lost 0 bases and 4 bases respectively, with 7 bases between them. Germline V gene sequence: CDR1 DFQATT, CDR2 SNEGSKA (reference sequence). The CDR3 here is CSARDHGYEQYF. The CDR3 nucleotides are TGCAGTGCTAGAGATCACGGATACGAGCAGTACTTC.

This clonotype was seen repeatedly, ten times or more. The chain links TRBV7-9 to TRBJ2-1; no clear D gene. There are 13 residues in the CDR3. Germline V CDR1 and CDR2: SEHNR, FQNEAQ (reference sequence). Trimming took 1 base from V and 5 from J, leaving 6 bases between them. The CDR3 DNA sequence: TGTGCCAGCAGCTTAGAAGCTAACAATGAGCAGTTCTTC. Protein: CASSLEANNEQFF.

This clonotype has just a few counts. This chain uses TRBV28 with TRBJ1-5; D is unclear. CDR1 and CDR2 (germline): MDHEN, SYDVKM. The V end was cut by 5 bases, the J end by 12 bases, with 11 bases between. The CDR3 extends over 11 amino acids. In nucleotides, the CDR3 is TGTGCCAGCAGTCTGACGGGGAACCAGCATTTT. This encodes CASSLTGNQHF.

The chain links TRBV5-5 to TRBJ2-7; D is perhaps TRBD1 (5 bases). Germline V CDR1 and CDR2: SGHKS, YYEKEE (reference sequence). CDR3 size: 17 residues. Trimming cost V 4 bases and J 2 bases, with 22 bases left between them. CDR3 sequence (DNA): TGTGCCAGCAGCCCAAGTCCTGGGGCAACCGCCACCTACGAGCAGTACGTC. Translation gives CASSPSPGATATYEQYV.

This clonotype came up a few times. This rearrangement joins TRBV20-1 to TRBJ2-1; 11 bases map to TRBD2. CDR3 size: 15 residues. Germline V gene sequence: CDR1 DFQATT, CDR2 SNEGSKA (reference sequence). Trimming removed 3 bases from V and 5 bases from J; junction bases left unmatched: 6. CDR3 nucleotide sequence: TGCAGTGCTAGTGCTACTAGCGGGAGAAACAATGAGCAGTTCTTC. Encoded protein: CSASATSGRNNEQFF.

V and J are TRBV24-1 and TRBJ1-4, with unresolved D. Germline V gives CDR1 KGHDR, CDR2 SFDVKD. V lost 4 bases to trimming and J lost 7 bases, with 9 bases between them. The length of the CDR3 is 13 residues. The CDR3 here is CATSDSVREKLFF. CDR3 DNA sequence: TGTGCCACCAGTGACTCCGTTCGTGAAAAACTGTTTTTT.

V usage is TRBV11-2 and J usage is TRBJ2-1; D tentatively fits TRBD1 or TRBD2 (5 bases each). The CDR3 extends over 16 amino acids. V lost 3 bases, J lost 9 bases, and 21 bases lay in between. Germline V CDR1 and CDR2: SGHAT, FQNNGV. CDR3 nucleotide sequence: TGTGCCAGCAGCTTGAAGAGGGGAACTAGTATCAGTGAGCAGTTCTTC. Encoded protein: CASSLKRGTSISEQFF.

This chain connects TRBV20-1 to TRBJ1-4; 7 nucleotides line up with TRBD1. CDR3 length equals 13 residues. CDR1 is DFQATT and CDR2 is SNEGSKA in the germline V gene (reference sequence). Trimming removed 5 bases from V and 4 bases from J; junction bases left unmatched: 4. The CDR3 here is CSAQQGINEKLFF. CDR3 DNA: TGCAGTGCTCAACAGGGGATTAATGAAAAACTGTTTTTT.

This clonotype was seen more than once but under ten times. V and J are TRBV5-5 and TRBJ2-1, with 7 bases fitting TRBD1. The CDR3 runs 15 residues. After removal of 3 bases from V and 6 bases from J, the junction contained 9 bases not matched to a gene. Germline-derived CDR1 and CDR2 are SGHKS and YYEKEE (reference sequence). Written as DNA, the CDR3 is TGTGCCAGCAGCTCGGGACAGCTTCAGACCAATGAGCAGTTCTTC. Translating gives CASSSGQLQTNEQFF. Complete variable domain (other parts from reference TRBV5-5 and TRBJ2-1): DAGVTQSPTHLIKTRGQQVTLRCSPISGHKSVSWYQQVLGQGPQFIFQYYEKEERGRGNFPDRFSARQFPNYSSELNVNALLLGDSALYLCASSSGQLQTNEQFFGPGTRLTVL.

This rearrangement joins TRBV4-1 to TRBJ2-1; no clear D gene. Trimming took off 1 base at V and 0 bases at J, with 10 bases between the two ends. CDR1 is MGHRA and CDR2 is YSYEKL in the germline V gene. CDR3 length: 16 amino acids. Here the CDR3 DNA reads TGCGCCAGCAGCCAAGCAACAGCGACCTCCTACAATGAGCAGTTCTTC. Encoded protein: CASSQATATSYNEQFF.

The sample holds many counts of this clonotype. The chain combines TRBV7-9 with TRBJ2-1, with 7 bases fitting TRBD2. The ends lost 5 bases at V and 8 bases at J; junction bases unmatched: 12. CDR1 is SEHNR and CDR2 is FQNEAQ in the germline V gene (reference sequence). The CDR3 spans 15 residues. CDR3 loop: CASSPTQSGAYEQFF. The DNA of the CDR3 is TGTGCCAGCAGCCCAACCCAAAGCGGGGCCTATGAGCAGTTCTTC. Based on the CDR3 plus reference TRBV7-9 and TRBJ2-1, the full variable domain is DTGVSQNPRHKITKRGQNVTFRCDPISEHNRLYWYRQTLGQGPEFLTYFQNEAQLEKSRLLSDRFSAERPKGSFSTLEIQRTEQGDSAMYLCASSPTQSGAYEQFFGPGTRLTVL.

The sample holds many counts of this clonotype. The chain links TRBV12-3 or TRBV12-4 to TRBJ2-3; D unclear. Deletions cut 1 base from V and 7 bases from J, with 9 bases between. The CDR3 totals 13 residues. CDR3 loop: CASSLGAGNTQYF. Written as DNA, the CDR3 is TGTGCCAGCAGTTTAGGGGCAGGAAATACGCAGTATTTT.

The chain uses TRBV5-6 and TRBJ2-7; the match to TRBD1 covers 7 bases. This CDR3 spans 14 amino acids. V lost 3 bases and J lost 3; bases outside the gene matches: 6. Germline assignment: CDR1 SGHDT and CDR2 YYEEEE. Here the CDR3 reads CASSWTGENYEQYF. Here the CDR3 DNA reads TGTGCCAGCAGCTGGACAGGAGAAAACTACGAGCAGTACTTC.

The V and J genes are TRBV5-1 and TRBJ2-3; TRBD1 is a possible D gene (6 bases). The CDR3 runs 14 residues. The V gene's germline CDR1 is SGHRS and CDR2 YFSETQ. Trimming cost V 8 bases and J 0 bases, with 13 bases left between them. This chain's CDR3 is CASIRGQSTDTQYF. Written as DNA, the CDR3 is TGCGCCAGTATACGGGGACAAAGCACAGATACGCAGTATTTT.

This clonotype was picked up many times. The chain has TRBV7-9 and TRBJ2-7; a weak D match, TRBD2 (5 bases). CDR1 and CDR2 from the germline V gene are SEHNR and FQNEAQ (reference sequence). The CDR3 consists of 12 residues. The V end was cut by 4 bases, the J end by 3 bases, with 7 bases between. CDR3 sequence reads: CASSWEHYEQYF. In DNA, the CDR3 is TGTGCCAGCAGCTGGGAGCACTACGAGCAGTACTTC. Full variable domain (rest looked up from reference TRBV7-9 and TRBJ2-7): DTGVSQNPRHKITKRGQNVTFRCDPISEHNRLYWYRQTLGQGPEFLTYFQNEAQLEKSRLLSDRFSAERPKGSFSTLEIQRTEQGDSAMYLCASSWEHYEQYFGPGTRLTVT.